This TCR beta chain was sequenced in a study of response to subunit inactivated influenza vaccine. Germline V CDR1 and CDR2: SGHRS, YFSETQ. V lost 4 bases to trimming and J lost 1 base, with 10 bases between them. The CDR3 consists of 14 residues. MiXCR, run by TCRdb on the RT-PCR reads, gives a single entry per CDR3 protein. This sample has roughly 700,000 distinct CDR3 sequences; around 13% occur once, and the top ten carry 6.5% to 8.5%. In the case of this clonotype: Its antigen remains unknown.

Study observations and caveats: With each seasonal influenza vaccination, the authors suggested, few new T cells are recruited.

The chain is built from TRBV5-1 and TRBJ2-3; no definite D call. This receptor was obtained from a man aged 45-60 years who received an inactivated influenza vaccine. The sequencing used PBMCs from blood, collected 14 days before vaccination. The CDR3 DNA reads as TGCGCCAGCAGCCCGTCTGGTCGCACAGATACGCAGTATTTT. This sequence encodes CASSPSGRTDTQYF.